Listed below are T cell receptor beta chains from one sample, sequenced in a study of T cells after yellow fever vaccination. TCRdb reprocessed the 5' RACE reads with MiXCR, giving one entry per CDR3 protein. The sample includes under 30,000 distinct CDR3 sequences, over 4.5% of them seen just once. The specimen was CD8+ T cells sorted from PBMCs, collected 10 days after the yellow fever booster vaccination. These receptors were obtained from a man aged 30 to 39 who received the YFV17D yellow fever vaccine. Each CDR3 is given with its conserved first and last residue. The order of the fields is CDR3 length, D gene, V gene, clone size, J gene, CDR3 protein. The D gene is left open where the match is weak. Clone size, where shown, is once, few, many, or a class for clones that have expanded.

>14|TRBD1|TRBV4-1|many|TRBJ2-7
CASSQGQGALEQYF
>13|NA|TRBV20-1|many|TRBJ2-7
CSAQPTDNYEQYF
>13|NA|TRBV6-6|many|TRBJ1-1
CASSYLGATEAFF
>17|TRBD2|TRBV6-1|many|TRBJ2-1
CASSPGTSGISYNEQFF
>16|TRBD2|TRBV4-3|NA|TRBJ2-3
CASSQASGSLTDTQYF
>16|NA|TRBV7-9|NA|TRBJ1-1
CASGPGRGVTNTEAFF
>15|NA|TRBV4-2|many|TRBJ2-1
CASSQAGDSYNEQFF
>14|NA|TRBV19|many|TRBJ2-2
CASSMSRDTGELFF
>14|TRBD1|TRBV19|NA|TRBJ2-7
CASSIGTGGYEQYF
>14|NA|TRBV5-1|many|TRBJ2-1
CASSIGQAYNEQFF
>13|NA|TRBV5-6|many|TRBJ2-7
CASSLPHVHEQYF
>14|NA|TRBV2|many|TRBJ1-1
CASSAGGQNTEAFF
>16|TRBD2|TRBV4-3|many|TRBJ2-1
CASSQDRLAGRNEQFF
>17|TRBD1|TRBV5-4|many|TRBJ2-5
CASSQTGTGRLQETQYF
>15|NA|TRBV28|many|TRBJ2-1
CASSTGTQSHNEQFF
>15|TRBD1|TRBV24-1|many|TRBJ2-7
CATSDVGDRGYEQYF
>11|NA|TRBV5-1|large|TRBJ2-1
CASSGENEQFF
>15|NA|TRBV7-9|many|TRBJ2-5
CASSVRKGHQETQYF
>12|NA|TRBV5-6|many|TRBJ2-1
CASSEVGNEQFF
>13|NA|TRBV29-1|many|TRBJ1-2
CSVELADNYGYTF
>12|NA|TRBV29-1|many|TRBJ2-7
CSARDGTYEQYF
>18|TRBD1|TRBV18|many|TRBJ1-5
CASSPPGTVHRSNQPQHF
>14|TRBD2|TRBV2|many|TRBJ2-1
CASRETSGSNEQFF
>15|TRBD2|TRBV23-1|many|TRBJ2-7
CASRPTSGIYYEQYF
>16|NA|TRBV6-5|many|TRBJ1-1
CASSYTGGWDNTEAFF
>12|NA|TRBV7-6|many|TRBJ1-1
CASSPGDTEAFF
>16|TRBD2|TRBV12-3/TRBV12-4|many|TRBJ2-3
CASSPSGIKLTDTQYF
>19|TRBD2|TRBV20-1|few|TRBJ2-1
CCARDWLAGAAREYNEQFF